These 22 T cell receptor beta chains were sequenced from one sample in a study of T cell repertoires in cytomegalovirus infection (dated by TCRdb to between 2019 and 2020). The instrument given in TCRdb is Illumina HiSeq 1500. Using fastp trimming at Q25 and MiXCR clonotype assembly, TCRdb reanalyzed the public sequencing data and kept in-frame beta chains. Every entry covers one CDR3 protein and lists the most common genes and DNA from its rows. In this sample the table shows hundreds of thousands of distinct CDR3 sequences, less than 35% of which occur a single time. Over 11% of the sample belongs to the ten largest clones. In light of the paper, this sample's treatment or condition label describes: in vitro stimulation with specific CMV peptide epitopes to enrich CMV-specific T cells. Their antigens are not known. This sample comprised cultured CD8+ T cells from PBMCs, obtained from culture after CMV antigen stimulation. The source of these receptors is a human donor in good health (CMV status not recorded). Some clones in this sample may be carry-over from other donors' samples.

CDR3 bases: TGTGCCAGCCCGGGGGGACTAGCGGTTCAAGAGACCCAGTACTTC. Amino acid sequence: CASPGGLAVQETQYF. This chain links TRBV2 with TRBJ2-5; TRBD2 agrees at 11 bases. The germline CDR1 and CDR2 sequences are SNHLY and FYNNEI. Unmatched junction bases numbered 7, after V lost 8 bases and J lost 2 bases. The CDR3 extends over 15 amino acids.

CDR3 amino acids: CASSLGRGDTDTQYF. The CDR3, as DNA: TGTGCCAGCAGCCTCGGGCGGGGGGACACAGATACGCAGTATTTT. The V and J genes are TRBV6-5 and TRBJ2-3, with 8 positions matching TRBD2. V trimming: 6 bases; J trimming: 2 bases; junction bases outside the gene matches: 7. Germline CDR1 and CDR2: MNHEY and SVGAGI. CDR3 length: 15 amino acids.

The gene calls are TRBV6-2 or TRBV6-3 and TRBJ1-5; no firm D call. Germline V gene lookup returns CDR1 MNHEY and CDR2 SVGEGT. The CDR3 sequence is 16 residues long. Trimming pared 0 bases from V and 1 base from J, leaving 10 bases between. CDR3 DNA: TGTGCCAGCAGTTACTCGATGGTCCGCAGCAATCAGCCCCAGCATTTT. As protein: CASSYSMVRSNQPQHF.

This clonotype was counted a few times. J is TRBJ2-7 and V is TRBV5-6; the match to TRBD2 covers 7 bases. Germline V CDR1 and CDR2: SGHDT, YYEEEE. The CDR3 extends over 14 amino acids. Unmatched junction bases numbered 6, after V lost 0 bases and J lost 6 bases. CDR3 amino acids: CASSLAGGSPEQYV. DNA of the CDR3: TGTGCCAGCAGCTTGGCCGGGGGGTCTCCCGAGCAGTACGTC.

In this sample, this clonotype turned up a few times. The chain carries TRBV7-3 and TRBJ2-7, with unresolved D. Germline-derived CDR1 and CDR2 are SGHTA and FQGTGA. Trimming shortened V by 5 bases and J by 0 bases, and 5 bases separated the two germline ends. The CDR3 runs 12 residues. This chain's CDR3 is CASSPTSYEQYF. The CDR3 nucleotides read TGTGCCAGCAGCCCAACCTCCTACGAGCAGTACTTC.

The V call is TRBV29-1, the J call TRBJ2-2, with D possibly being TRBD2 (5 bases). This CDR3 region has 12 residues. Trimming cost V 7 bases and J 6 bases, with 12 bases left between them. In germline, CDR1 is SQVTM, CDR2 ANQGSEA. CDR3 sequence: CSANRGPGELFF. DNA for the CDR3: TGCAGCGCAAACCGGGGTCCCGGGGAGCTGTTTTTT.

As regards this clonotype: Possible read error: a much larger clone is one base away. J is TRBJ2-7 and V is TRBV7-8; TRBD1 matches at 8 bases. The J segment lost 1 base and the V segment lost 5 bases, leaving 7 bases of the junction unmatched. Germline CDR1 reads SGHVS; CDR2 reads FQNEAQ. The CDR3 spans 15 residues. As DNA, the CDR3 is TGTGCCAGCAGCGATAGGAGGACAGGGTCCTACGAGCAGTACTTC. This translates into CASSDRRTGSYEQYF.

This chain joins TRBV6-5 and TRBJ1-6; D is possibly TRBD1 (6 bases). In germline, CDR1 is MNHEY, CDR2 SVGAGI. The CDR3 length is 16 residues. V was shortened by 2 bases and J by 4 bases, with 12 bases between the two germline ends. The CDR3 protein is CASSYQVTGYNSPLHF. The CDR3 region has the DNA TGTGCCAGCAGTTACCAGGTGACAGGATATAATTCACCCCTCCACTTT.

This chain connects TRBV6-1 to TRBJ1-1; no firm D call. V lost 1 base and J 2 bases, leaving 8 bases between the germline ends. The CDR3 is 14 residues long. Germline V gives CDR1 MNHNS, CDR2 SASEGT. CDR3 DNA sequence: TGTGCCAGCAGTGAAGAGGGAACCAACACTGAAGCTTTCTTT. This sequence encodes CASSEEGTNTEAFF.

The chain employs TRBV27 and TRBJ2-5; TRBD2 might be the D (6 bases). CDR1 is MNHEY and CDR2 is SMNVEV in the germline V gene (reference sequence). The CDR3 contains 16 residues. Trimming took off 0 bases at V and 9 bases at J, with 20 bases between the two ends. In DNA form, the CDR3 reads TGTGCCAGCAGTTTATCCTATTGGACTACCCAAGAACCCCAGTACTTC. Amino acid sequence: CASSLSYWTTQEPQYF.

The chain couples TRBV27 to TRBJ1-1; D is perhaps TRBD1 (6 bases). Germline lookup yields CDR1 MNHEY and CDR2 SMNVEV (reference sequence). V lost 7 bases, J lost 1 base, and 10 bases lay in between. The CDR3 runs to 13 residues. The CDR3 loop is CASKGGRNTEAFF. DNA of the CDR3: TGTGCCAGCAAAGGGGGACGGAACACTGAAGCTTTCTTT.

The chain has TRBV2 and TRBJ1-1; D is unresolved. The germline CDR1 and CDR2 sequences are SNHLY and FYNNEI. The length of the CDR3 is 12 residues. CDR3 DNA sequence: TGTGCTCAGGCGAGGTTGGACACTGAAGCTTTCTTT. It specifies CAQARLDTEAFF.

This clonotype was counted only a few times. Here the CDR3 reads CASSFGPQGAGNTEAFF. The CDR3, as DNA: TGCGCCAGCAGCTTCGGACCACAGGGGGCCGGGAACACTGAAGCTTTCTTT. This sequence joins TRBV4-1 and TRBJ1-1, with TRBD1 identical over 9 bases. CDR1 and CDR2 from the germline V gene are MGHRA and YSYEKL. CDR3 size: 17 residues. Trimming cost V 5 bases and J 1 base; bases outside gene matches: 11.

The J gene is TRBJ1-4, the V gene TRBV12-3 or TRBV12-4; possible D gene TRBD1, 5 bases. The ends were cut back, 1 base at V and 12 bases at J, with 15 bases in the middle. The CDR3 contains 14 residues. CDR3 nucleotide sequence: TGTGCCAGCAGTTTAGACAGGTGGGCCGGGGAACTGTTTTTT. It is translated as CASSLDRWAGELFF.

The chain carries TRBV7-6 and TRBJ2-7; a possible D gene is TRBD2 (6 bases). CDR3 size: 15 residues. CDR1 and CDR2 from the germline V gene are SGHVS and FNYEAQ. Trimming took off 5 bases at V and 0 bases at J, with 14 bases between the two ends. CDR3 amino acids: CASSPPGVPSYEQYF. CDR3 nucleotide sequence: TGTGCCAGCAGCCCCCCGGGGGTCCCCTCCTACGAGCAGTACTTC.

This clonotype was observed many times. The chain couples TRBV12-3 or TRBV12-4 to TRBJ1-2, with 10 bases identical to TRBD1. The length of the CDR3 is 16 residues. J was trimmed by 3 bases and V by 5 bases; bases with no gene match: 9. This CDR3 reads CASSIPGTGEYYGYTF. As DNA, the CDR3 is TGTGCCAGCAGTATACCCGGGACAGGGGAATACTATGGCTACACCTTC.

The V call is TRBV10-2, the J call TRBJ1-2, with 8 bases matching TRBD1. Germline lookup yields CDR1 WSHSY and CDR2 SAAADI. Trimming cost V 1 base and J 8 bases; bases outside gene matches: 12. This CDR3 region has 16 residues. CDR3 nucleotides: TGCGCCAGCAGTGAGTTCCGGACAGGGACACCCAAAGGCTACACCTTC. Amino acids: CASSEFRTGTPKGYTF.

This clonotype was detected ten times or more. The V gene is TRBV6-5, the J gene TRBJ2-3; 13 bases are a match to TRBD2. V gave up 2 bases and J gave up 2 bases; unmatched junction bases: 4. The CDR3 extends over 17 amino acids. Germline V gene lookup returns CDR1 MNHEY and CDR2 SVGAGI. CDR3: CASSYGLAGDLTDTQYF. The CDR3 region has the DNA TGTGCCAGCAGTTACGGACTAGCGGGGGACCTCACAGATACGCAGTATTTT.

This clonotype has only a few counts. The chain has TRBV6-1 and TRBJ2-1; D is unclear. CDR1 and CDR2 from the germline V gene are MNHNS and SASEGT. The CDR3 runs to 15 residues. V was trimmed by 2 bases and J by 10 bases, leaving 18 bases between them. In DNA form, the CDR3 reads TGTGCCAGCAGTGAAAGCCCCTCCCCGTTGGGAGAGCAGTTCTTC. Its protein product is CASSESPSPLGEQFF.

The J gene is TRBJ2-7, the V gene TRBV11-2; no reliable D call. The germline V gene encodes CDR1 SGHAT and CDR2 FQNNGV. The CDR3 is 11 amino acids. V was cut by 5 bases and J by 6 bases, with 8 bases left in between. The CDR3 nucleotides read TGTGCCAGCAGCGTAGGGCGCGAGCAGTACTTC. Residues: CASSVGREQYF.

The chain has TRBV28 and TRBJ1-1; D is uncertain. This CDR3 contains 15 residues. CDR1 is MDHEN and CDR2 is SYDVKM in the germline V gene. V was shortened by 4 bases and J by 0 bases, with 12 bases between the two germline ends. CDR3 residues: CASSSLARMNTEAFF. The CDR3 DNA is TGTGCCAGCAGTTCCCTCGCCAGGATGAACACTGAAGCTTTCTTT.

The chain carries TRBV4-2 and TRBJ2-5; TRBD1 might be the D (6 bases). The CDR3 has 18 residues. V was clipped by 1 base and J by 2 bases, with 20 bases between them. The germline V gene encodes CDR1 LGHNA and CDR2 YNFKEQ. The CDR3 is CASSQVQGMQFFQETQYF. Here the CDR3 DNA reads TGTGCCAGCAGCCAAGTGCAGGGGATGCAATTCTTTCAAGAGACCCAGTACTTC.